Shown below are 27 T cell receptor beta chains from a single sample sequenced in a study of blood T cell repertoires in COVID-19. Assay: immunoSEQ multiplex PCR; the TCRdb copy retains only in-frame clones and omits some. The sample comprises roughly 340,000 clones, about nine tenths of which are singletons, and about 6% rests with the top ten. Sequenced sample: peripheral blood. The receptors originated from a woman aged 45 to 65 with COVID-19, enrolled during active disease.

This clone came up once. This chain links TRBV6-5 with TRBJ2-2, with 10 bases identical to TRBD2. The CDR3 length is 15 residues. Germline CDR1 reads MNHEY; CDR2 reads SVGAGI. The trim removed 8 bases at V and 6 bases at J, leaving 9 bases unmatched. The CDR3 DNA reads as TGTGCCAGCCCAGAGGAGCGGGAGGGCCCCGGGGAGCTGTTTTTT. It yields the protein CASPEEREGPGELFF.

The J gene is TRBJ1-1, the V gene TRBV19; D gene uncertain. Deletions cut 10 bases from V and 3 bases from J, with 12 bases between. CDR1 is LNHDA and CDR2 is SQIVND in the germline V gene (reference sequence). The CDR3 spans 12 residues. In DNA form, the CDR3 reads TGTGCCACATCCCCAGGTGACACTGAAGCTTTCTTT. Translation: CATSPGDTEAFF. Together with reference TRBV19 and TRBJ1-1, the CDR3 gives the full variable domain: DGGITQSPKYLFRKEGQNVTLSCEQNLNHDAMYWYRQDPGQGLRLIYYSQIVNDFQKGDIAEGYSVSREKKESFPLTVTSAQKNPTAFYLCATSPGDTEAFFGQGTRLTVV.

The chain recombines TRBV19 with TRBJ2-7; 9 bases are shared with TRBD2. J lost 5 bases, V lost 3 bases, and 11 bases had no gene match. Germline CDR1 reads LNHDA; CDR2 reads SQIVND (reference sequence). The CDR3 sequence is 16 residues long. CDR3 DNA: TGTGCCAGTAGTATTGGGAGAAGCGGGAGGATCCACGAGCAGTACTTC. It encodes CASSIGRSGRIHEQYF.

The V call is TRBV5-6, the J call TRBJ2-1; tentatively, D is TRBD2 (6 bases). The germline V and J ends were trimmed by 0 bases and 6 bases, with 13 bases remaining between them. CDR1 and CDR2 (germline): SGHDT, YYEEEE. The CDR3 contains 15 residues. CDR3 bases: TGTGCCAGCAGCTTGGAGGGAACGGAGGGCAATGAGCAGTTCTTC. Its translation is CASSLEGTEGNEQFF.

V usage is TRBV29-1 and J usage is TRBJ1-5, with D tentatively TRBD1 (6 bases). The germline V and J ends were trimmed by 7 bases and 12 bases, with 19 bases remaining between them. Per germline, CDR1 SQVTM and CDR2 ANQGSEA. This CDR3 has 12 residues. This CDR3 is CSAGTPHGSQHF. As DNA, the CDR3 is TGCAGCGCTGGGACACCGCACGGAAGCCAGCATTTT.

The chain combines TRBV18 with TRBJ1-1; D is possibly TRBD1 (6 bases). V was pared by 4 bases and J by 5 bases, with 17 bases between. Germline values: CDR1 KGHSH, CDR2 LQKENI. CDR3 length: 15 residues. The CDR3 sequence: CASSRPRGANTEAFF. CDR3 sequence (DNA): TGTGCCAGCTCACGACCCCGGGGGGCAAATACTGAAGCTTTCTTT.

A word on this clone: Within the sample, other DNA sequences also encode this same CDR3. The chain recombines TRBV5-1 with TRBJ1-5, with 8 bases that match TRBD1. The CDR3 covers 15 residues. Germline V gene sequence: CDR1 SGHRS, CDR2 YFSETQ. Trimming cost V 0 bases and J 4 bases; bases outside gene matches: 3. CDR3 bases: TGCGCCAGCAGCTTGGGTGACAGGGGTAATCAGCCCCAGCATTTT. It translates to CASSLGDRGNQPQHF.

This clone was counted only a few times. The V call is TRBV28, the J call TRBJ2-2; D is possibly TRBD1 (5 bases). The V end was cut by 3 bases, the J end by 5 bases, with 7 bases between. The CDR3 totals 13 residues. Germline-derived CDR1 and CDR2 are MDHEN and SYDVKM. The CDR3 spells CASSFQGTGELFF. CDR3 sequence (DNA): TGTGCCAGCAGTTTTCAGGGAACCGGGGAGCTGTTTTTT.

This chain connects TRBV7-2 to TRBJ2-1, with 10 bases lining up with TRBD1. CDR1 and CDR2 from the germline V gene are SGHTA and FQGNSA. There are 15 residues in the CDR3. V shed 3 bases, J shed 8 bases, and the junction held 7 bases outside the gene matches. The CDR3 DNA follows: TGTGCCAGCAGCTTTGGAGGGACAGGGGTCTATGAGCAGTTCTTC. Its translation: CASSFGGTGVYEQFF.

CDR3 nucleotides: TGTGCCAGCAGCTCCCTAGCGGTCACCGGGGAGCTGTTTTTT. This encodes CASSSLAVTGELFF. The chain joins TRBV7-9 to TRBJ2-2; 7 bases are a match to TRBD2. The germline gives CDR1 SEHNR, CDR2 FQNEAQ (reference sequence). Trimming at V came to 4 bases and at J to 4 bases, leaving 3 bases not matched to a gene. This CDR3 region has 14 residues. The entire variable domain, with the rest obtained from reference TRBV7-9 and TRBJ2-2, is as follows: DTGVSQNPRHKITKRGQNVTFRCDPISEHNRLYWYRQTLGQGPEFLTYFQNEAQLEKSRLLSDRFSAERPKGSFSTLEIQRTEQGDSAMYLCASSSLAVTGELFFGEGSRLTVL.

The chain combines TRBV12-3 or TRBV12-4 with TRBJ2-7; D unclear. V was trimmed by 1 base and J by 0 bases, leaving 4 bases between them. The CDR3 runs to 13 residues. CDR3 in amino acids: CASSLGYSYEQYF. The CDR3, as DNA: TGTGCCAGCAGTTTAGGCTACTCCTACGAGCAGTACTTC.

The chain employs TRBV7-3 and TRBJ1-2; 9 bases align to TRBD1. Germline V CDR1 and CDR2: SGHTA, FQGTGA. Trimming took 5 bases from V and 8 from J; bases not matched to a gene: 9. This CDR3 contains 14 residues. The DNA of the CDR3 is TGTGCCAGCAGCCCTGTGGACGGACAGGGGGGCTACACCTTC. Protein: CASSPVDGQGGYTF.

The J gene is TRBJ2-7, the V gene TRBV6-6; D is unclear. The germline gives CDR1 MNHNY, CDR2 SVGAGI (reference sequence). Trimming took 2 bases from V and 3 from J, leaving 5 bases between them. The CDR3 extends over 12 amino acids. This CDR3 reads CASSYHGYEQYF. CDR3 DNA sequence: TGTGCCAGCAGTTACCACGGCTACGAGCAGTACTTC.

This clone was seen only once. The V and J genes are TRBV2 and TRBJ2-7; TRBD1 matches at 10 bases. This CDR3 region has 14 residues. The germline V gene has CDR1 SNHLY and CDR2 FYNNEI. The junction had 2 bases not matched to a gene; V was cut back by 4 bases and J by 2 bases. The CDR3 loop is CASSGDRGAYEQYF. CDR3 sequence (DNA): TGTGCCAGCAGTGGGGACAGGGGAGCCTACGAGCAGTACTTC. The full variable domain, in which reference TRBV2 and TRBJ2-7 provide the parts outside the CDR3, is EPEVTQTPSHQVTQMGQEVILRCVPISNHLYFYWYRQILGQKVEFLVSFYNNEISEKSEIFDDQFSVERPDGSNFTLKIRSTKLEDSAMYFCASSGDRGAYEQYFGPGTRLTVT.

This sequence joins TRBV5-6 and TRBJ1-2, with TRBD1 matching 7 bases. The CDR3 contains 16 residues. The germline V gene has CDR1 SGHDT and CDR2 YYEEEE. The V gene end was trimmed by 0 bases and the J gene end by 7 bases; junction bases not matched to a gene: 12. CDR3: CASSLVGQAELGGYTF. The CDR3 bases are TGTGCCAGCAGCTTGGTTGGACAGGCGGAACTAGGTGGCTACACCTTC.

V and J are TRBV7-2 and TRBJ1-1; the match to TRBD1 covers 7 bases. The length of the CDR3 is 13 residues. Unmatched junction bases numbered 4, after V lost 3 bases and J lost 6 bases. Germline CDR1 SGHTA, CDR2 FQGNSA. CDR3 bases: TGTGCCAGCAGCTTGTTACAGGGGTCTGAAGCTTTCTTT. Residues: CASSLLQGSEAFF.

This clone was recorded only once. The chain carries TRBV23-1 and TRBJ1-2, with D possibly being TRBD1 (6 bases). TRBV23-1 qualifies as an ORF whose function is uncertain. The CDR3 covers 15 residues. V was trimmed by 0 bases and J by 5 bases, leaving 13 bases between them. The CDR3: CASSQSPRTEYGYTF. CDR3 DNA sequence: TGCGCCAGCAGTCAATCCCCGCGGACAGAATATGGCTACACCTTC.

CDR3 in amino acids: CASSLRQSFRYEQYF. CDR3 nucleotide sequence: TGTGCCAGCTCCCTAAGACAATCTTTCAGATACGAGCAGTACTTC. This chain joins TRBV18 and TRBJ2-7; D unclear. The CDR3 spans 15 residues. Trimming pared 6 bases from V and 4 bases from J, leaving 19 bases between. The V gene's germline CDR1 is KGHSH and CDR2 LQKENI.

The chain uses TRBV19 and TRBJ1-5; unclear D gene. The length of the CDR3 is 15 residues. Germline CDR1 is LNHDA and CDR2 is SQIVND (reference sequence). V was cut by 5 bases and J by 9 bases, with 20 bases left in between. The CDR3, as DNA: TGTGCCAGTAGTCCCCCTTTAGGCCAGCAGCGGCCCCAGCATTTT. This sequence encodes CASSPPLGQQRPQHF.

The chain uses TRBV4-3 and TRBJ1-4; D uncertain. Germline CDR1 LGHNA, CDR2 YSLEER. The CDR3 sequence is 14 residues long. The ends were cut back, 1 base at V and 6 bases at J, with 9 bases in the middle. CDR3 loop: CASSQGLGDEKLFF. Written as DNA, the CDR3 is TGCGCCAGCAGCCAAGGTCTCGGGGATGAAAAACTGTTTTTT.

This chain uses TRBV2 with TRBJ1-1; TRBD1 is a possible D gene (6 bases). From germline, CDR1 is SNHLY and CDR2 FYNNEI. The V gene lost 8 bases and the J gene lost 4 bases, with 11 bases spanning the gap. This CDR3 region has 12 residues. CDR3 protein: CASLLGGTEAFF. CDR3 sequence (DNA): TGTGCCAGCCTCCTAGGGGGCACTGAAGCTTTCTTT.

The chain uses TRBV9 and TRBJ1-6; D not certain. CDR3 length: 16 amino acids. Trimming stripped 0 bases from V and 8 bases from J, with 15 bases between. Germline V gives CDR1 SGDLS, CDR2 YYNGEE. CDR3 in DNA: TGTGCCAGCAGCGTAGCTGCCTCTCCCCGGGATTCACCCCTCCACTTT. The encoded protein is CASSVAASPRDSPLHF.

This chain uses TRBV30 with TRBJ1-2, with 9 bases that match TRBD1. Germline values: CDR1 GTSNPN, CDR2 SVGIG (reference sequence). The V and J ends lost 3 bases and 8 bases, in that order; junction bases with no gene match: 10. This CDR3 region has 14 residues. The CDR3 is CAWRTTGGARGYTF. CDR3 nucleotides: TGTGCCTGGAGAACCACAGGGGGCGCAAGGGGCTACACCTTC.

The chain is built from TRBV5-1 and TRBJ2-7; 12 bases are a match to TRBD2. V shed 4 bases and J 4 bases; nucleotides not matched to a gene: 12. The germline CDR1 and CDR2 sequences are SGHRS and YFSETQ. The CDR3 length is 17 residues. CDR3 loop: CASSAAPTSGGFYEQYF. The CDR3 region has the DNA TGCGCCAGCAGCGCAGCCCCGACTAGCGGGGGATTTTACGAGCAGTACTTC.

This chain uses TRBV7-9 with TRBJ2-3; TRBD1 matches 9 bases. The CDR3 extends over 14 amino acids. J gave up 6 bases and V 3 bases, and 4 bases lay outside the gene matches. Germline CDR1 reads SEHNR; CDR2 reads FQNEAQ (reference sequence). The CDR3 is CASSFRQGVDTQYF. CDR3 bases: TGTGCCAGCAGCTTTAGACAGGGGGTTGATACGCAGTATTTT.

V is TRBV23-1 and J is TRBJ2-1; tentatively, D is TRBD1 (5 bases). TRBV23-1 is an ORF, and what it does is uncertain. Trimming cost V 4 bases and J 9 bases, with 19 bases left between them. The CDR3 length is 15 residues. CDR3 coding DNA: TGCGCCAGCAGTCCCCCCCTGGGGCGAGGCCGTGAGCAGTTCTTC. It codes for CASSPPLGRGREQFF.

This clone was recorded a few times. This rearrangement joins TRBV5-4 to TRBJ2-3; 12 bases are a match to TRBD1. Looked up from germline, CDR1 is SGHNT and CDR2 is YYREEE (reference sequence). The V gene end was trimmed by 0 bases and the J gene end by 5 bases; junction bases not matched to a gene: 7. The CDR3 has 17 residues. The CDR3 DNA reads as TGTGCCAGCAGCTTGGATCGGGACAGGGGGCTGGAAGATACGCAGTATTTT. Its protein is CASSLDRDRGLEDTQYF.